One and the same sample provided the 25 T cell receptor beta chains below, sequenced in a study of cytomegalovirus exposure and HLA in healthy donors (dated by TCRdb to about 2017). The library was obtained by the immunoSEQ multiplex PCR assay. A mixture of 60 forward primers for TCR Vbeta segments and 13 reverse primers for TCR Jbeta segments was used in the multiplex PCR. Imported from immuneACCESS, the table was reduced by TCRdb to in-frame sequences with V and J called. These copies leave out some clones; in studies compared against another copy, an unresolved V gene accounts for under half, and the cause of the remainder is not known. The sample contains approximately 140,000 clones, more than 65% of them found a single time. The ten largest account for about 2.7% of the sample. Sequenced material: PBMCs. These receptor sequences come from a woman between 55 and 75 years old in good health and CMV-seropositive.

The chain recombines TRBV4-2 with TRBJ2-7, with unresolved D. V shed 0 bases and J shed 1 base, with 13 bases lying between them. Germline V gene lookup returns CDR1 LGHNA and CDR2 YNFKEQ. This CDR3 spans 16 amino acids. The CDR3 protein is CASSQEASAASYEQYF. The CDR3 nucleotides read TGTGCCAGCAGCCAAGAGGCTTCGGCGGCATCCTACGAGCAGTACTTC.

V is TRBV7-9 and J is TRBJ1-1, with 10 bases fitting TRBD1. This CDR3 spans 14 amino acids. J lost 4 bases, V lost 5 bases, and 4 bases had no gene match. In germline, CDR1 is SEHNR, CDR2 FQNEAQ (reference sequence). The CDR3 coding sequence is TGTGCCAGCAGCGAGGGACAGGGGATCACTGAAGCTTTCTTT. It specifies CASSEGQGITEAFF.

This chain links TRBV27 with TRBJ2-2; TRBD1 is a possible D gene (5 bases). From germline, CDR1 is MNHEY and CDR2 SMNVEV (reference sequence). The CDR3 is made up of 14 amino acids. The germline V and J ends were trimmed by 7 bases and 2 bases, with 11 bases remaining between them. The CDR3 sequence is CASKPGLNTGELFF. In nucleotides, the CDR3 is TGTGCCAGCAAACCAGGGCTAAACACCGGGGAGCTGTTTTTT.

The chain is built from TRBV5-8 and TRBJ1-2; D is unresolved. Deletions cut 2 bases from V and 2 bases from J, with 16 bases between. Germline V gives CDR1 SGHTS, CDR2 YDEGEE. The CDR3 extends over 16 amino acids. The CDR3, as DNA: TGTGCCAGCAGCTTTCACTCAGGTAGAAGAAACTATGGCTACACCTTC. Protein sequence: CASSFHSGRRNYGYTF.

V usage is TRBV7-2 and J usage is TRBJ1-2; D possibly corresponds to TRBD1 (6 bases). Germline loops: CDR1 SGHTA, CDR2 FQGNSA. The ends were cut back, 2 bases at V and 3 bases at J, with 10 bases in the middle. CDR3 size: 14 residues. CDR3 sequence: CASSLWGGDYGYTF. The CDR3 DNA sequence: TGTGCCAGCAGCTTATGGGGGGGCGACTATGGCTACACCTTC.

In its sample, this clone was seen a few times. The chain uses TRBV19 and TRBJ1-5; TRBD1 might be the D (5 bases). CDR3 size: 13 residues. Per the germline V gene, CDR1 is LNHDA and CDR2 is SQIVND (reference sequence). V was trimmed by 8 bases and J by 3 bases, leaving 11 bases between them. The CDR3 here is CASQGLPNQPQHF. Written as DNA, the CDR3 is TGTGCCAGTCAGGGACTTCCCAATCAGCCCCAGCATTTT.

This clone came up once. The V gene is TRBV21-1, the J gene TRBJ1-6; the listed D gene, TRBD1, was not tested against the DNA. TRBV21-1 is an annotated pseudogene. The CDR3 sequence is 15 residues long. The CDR3, as DNA: TGTGCCAGCAGCAATGACCGACAGATCTATTCACCCCTCCACTTT. Translated: CASSNDRQIYSPLHF.

The chain couples TRBV2 to TRBJ1-1; tentatively, D is TRBD1 (5 bases). Germline lookup yields CDR1 SNHLY and CDR2 FYNNEI. The CDR3 loop spans 14 amino acids. Trimming shortened V by 6 bases and J by 4 bases, and 15 bases separated the two germline ends. CDR3 amino acids: CASSRTDRGTEAFF. The DNA of the CDR3 is TGTGCCAGCAGCCGCACCGACAGAGGCACTGAAGCTTTCTTT.

The genes are TRBV5-1 and TRBJ2-5; TRBD2 matches 10 bases. Germline CDR1 SGHRS, CDR2 YFSETQ. The CDR3 has 15 residues. J gave up 4 bases and V 4 bases, and 7 bases lay outside the gene matches. CDR3: CASSISGGGRETQYF. The CDR3 bases are TGCGCCAGCAGCATAAGCGGGGGGGGTCGAGAGACCCAGTACTTC.

The CDR3, as DNA: TGTGCCAGCTCACTCCGGGTCGAAACTGAAGCTTTCTTT. Translated: CASSLRVETEAFF. The rearrangement joins TRBV18 to TRBJ1-1; D is uncertain. The V gene's germline CDR1 is KGHSH and CDR2 LQKENI. V was trimmed by 4 bases and J by 5 bases, leaving 11 bases between them. The CDR3 extends over 13 amino acids.

The rearrangement links TRBV18 to TRBJ1-3, with 7 positions matching TRBD1. This CDR3 is 15 amino acids long. Trimming removed 5 bases from V and 0 bases from J; junction bases left unmatched: 4. Germline V CDR1 and CDR2: KGHSH, LQKENI. The CDR3 coding sequence is TGTGCCAGCTCATCGGGACAGAACTCTGGAAACACCATATATTTT. It yields the protein CASSSGQNSGNTIYF.

This clone was picked up a small number of times. The chain recombines TRBV4-2 with TRBJ2-1, with TRBD2 matching over 14 bases. Germline values: CDR1 LGHNA, CDR2 YNFKEQ. Germline trimming cut 5 bases from V and 9 bases from J; bases unmatched to any gene: 6. CDR3 size: 15 residues. DNA of the CDR3: TGTGCCAGCAGCATGACTAGCGGGGGGGCACTTGAGCAGTTCTTC. This sequence encodes CASSMTSGGALEQFF.

This rearrangement joins TRBV6-1 to TRBJ1-4; TRBD1 is a possible D gene (6 bases). With 4 bases removed from V and 5 bases from J, the gap between germline ends came to 17 bases. In germline, CDR1 is MNHNS, CDR2 SASEGT. The CDR3 contains 16 residues. In DNA, the CDR3 is TGTGCCAGCAGTGGGACCGGGACACCAATCAATGAAAAACTGTTTTTT. It codes for CASSGTGTPINEKLFF.

The chain uses TRBV5-6 and TRBJ1-1, with 8 nucleotides matching TRBD1. V lost 5 bases, J lost 4 bases, and 13 bases stayed unmatched. The CDR3 runs 16 residues. Germline loops: CDR1 SGHDT, CDR2 YYEEEE. As DNA, the CDR3 is TGTGCCAGCAGTTCTCGACAGGGGTTGGTGAGCACTGAAGCTTTCTTT. Residues: CASSSRQGLVSTEAFF.

This chain connects TRBV27 to TRBJ1-1; TRBD1 might be the D (6 bases). V was trimmed by 6 bases and J by 1 base, leaving 9 bases between them. This CDR3 comprises 13 residues. CDR1 and CDR2 (germline): MNHEY, SMNVEV (reference sequence). The CDR3: CASSQGTNTEAFF. The DNA for the CDR3 is TGTGCCAGCAGCCAGGGGACGAACACTGAAGCTTTCTTT.

This chain links TRBV28 with TRBJ2-2; D unclear. In germline, CDR1 is MDHEN, CDR2 SYDVKM. Trimming left V 3 bases short and J 6 bases short, with 5 bases between. The CDR3 loop spans 12 amino acids. CDR3 region: CASSFSSGELFF. The CDR3 DNA follows: TGTGCCAGCAGTTTTTCATCCGGGGAGCTGTTTTTT.

The chain carries TRBV6-5 and TRBJ1-1; D is possibly TRBD1 (5 bases). CDR1 is MNHEY, CDR2 SVGAGI, per germline. Trimming took 5 bases from V and 10 from J, leaving 14 bases between them. This CDR3 contains 12 residues. In DNA, the CDR3 is TGTGCCAGCAGTGAGGATCTGGGGGGAGCTTTCTTT. Its protein product is CASSEDLGGAFF.

This sequence joins TRBV7-2 and TRBJ2-3, with 11 bases matching TRBD2. Germline CDR1 and CDR2: SGHTA and FQGNSA. J gave up 1 base and V 1 base, and 7 bases lay outside the gene matches. The CDR3 runs to 18 residues. Here the CDR3 reads CASSLGPSGGSGTDTQYF. The DNA for the CDR3 is TGTGCCAGCAGCTTAGGGCCTAGCGGGGGGTCTGGCACAGATACGCAGTATTTT.

The chain recombines TRBV11-2 with TRBJ1-5; TRBD1 is a possible D gene (6 bases). The germline V and J ends were trimmed by 5 bases and 3 bases, with 14 bases remaining between them. The CDR3 runs 15 residues. Germline assignment: CDR1 SGHAT and CDR2 FQNNGV. CDR3 sequence reads: CASSPGDRVNQPQHF. The CDR3 DNA is TGTGCCAGCAGCCCAGGGGATCGTGTCAATCAGCCCCAGCATTTT.

The chain is built from TRBV6-1 and TRBJ1-1; D is unclear. This CDR3 is built from 14 residues. V was shortened by 8 bases and J by 1 base, with 14 bases between the two germline ends. The germline V gene encodes CDR1 MNHNS and CDR2 SASEGT. CDR3 DNA: TGTGCCAGCCGGCTCGCGGCCTCGAACACTGAAGCTTTCTTT. This translates into CASRLAASNTEAFF.

This chain connects TRBV5-6 to TRBJ1-1; weak D call: TRBD1 (6 bases). Trimming cost V 5 bases and J 5 bases, with 19 bases left between them. The germline V gene has CDR1 SGHDT and CDR2 YYEEEE. This CDR3 has 15 residues. The CDR3 nucleotides read TGTGCCAGCAGTCCGGGGGGCTCGGGAGGTACTGAAGCTTTCTTT. This gives the protein CASSPGGSGGTEAFF.

The gene calls are TRBV6-6 and TRBJ1-3; TRBD1 is a possible D gene (6 bases). The CDR3 loop spans 14 amino acids. CDR1 is MNHNY, CDR2 SVGAGI, per germline (reference sequence). V lost 6 bases, J lost 2 bases, and 11 bases lay in between. CDR3 region: CASRSTGPGNTIYF. The CDR3 bases are TGTGCCAGCAGATCTACAGGGCCTGGAAACACCATATATTTT.

As regards this clone: The same CDR3 is also encoded by other DNA sequences in this sample. The chain recombines TRBV5-1 with TRBJ2-1, with D tentatively TRBD1 (5 bases). CDR1 SGHRS and CDR2 YFSETQ come from the germline V gene. The CDR3 is made up of 15 amino acids. Trimming removed 0 bases from V and 0 bases from J, with 7 bases in between. CDR3 bases: TGCGCCAGCAGCTTGGGACAGAGCTCCTACAATGAGCAGTTCTTC. Translation gives CASSLGQSSYNEQFF.

The genes are TRBV9 and TRBJ2-3; TRBD1 matches at 9 bases. Per germline, CDR1 SGDLS and CDR2 YYNGEE. V lost 2 bases and J lost 3; bases outside the gene matches: 4. This CDR3 has 15 residues. For the CDR3, the DNA is TGTGCCAGCAGCGTCCGGGACAGGGTAACAGATACGCAGTATTTT. This gives the protein CASSVRDRVTDTQYF. The full variable domain, in which reference TRBV9 and TRBJ2-3 provide the parts outside the CDR3, is DSGVTQTPKHLITATGQRVTLRCSPRSGDLSVYWYQQSLDQGLQFLIQYYNGEERAKGNILERFSAQQFPDLHSELNLSSLELGDSALYFCASSVRDRVTDTQYFGPGTRLTVL.

The V gene is TRBV27, the J gene TRBJ2-3; 7 bases are a match to TRBD2. With V trimmed by 6 bases and J by 3 bases, 3 bases remained unmatched. This CDR3 region has 13 residues. Germline CDR1 MNHEY, CDR2 SMNVEV (reference sequence). CDR3: CASRGGGTDTQYF. CDR3 bases: TGTGCCAGCAGAGGCGGGGGAACAGATACGCAGTATTTT.